One sample yielded the 15 T cell receptor beta chains listed below, sequenced in a study of T cell responses to AZD1222 COVID-19 vaccine. Repertoires were generated with immunoSEQ multiplex PCR, while TCRdb's copy carries only in-frame clones and drops some. The sample records tens of thousands of clones, around 90% being singletons. Here the sequenced sample was peripheral blood, taken 28 days after the second AZD1222 dose. The source of these receptors is an adult who received the AZD1222 COVID-19 vaccine.

This chain connects TRBV23-1 to TRBJ1-2; D not resolved. TRBV23-1 is treated as an ORF (open reading frame) with a function not yet certain. CDR3 length: 15 amino acids. The V and J ends lost 2 bases and 0 bases respectively, with 10 bases between them. DNA for the CDR3: TGCGCCAGCAGTCAAACTTACAGAACTAACTATGGCTACACCTTC. This translates into CASSQTYRTNYGYTF.

The V gene is TRBV11-3, the J gene TRBJ2-1; 13 bases are a match to TRBD2. Germline-derived CDR1 and CDR2 are SGHNT and YENEEA. Trimming took 3 bases from V and 3 from J; bases not matched to a gene: 14. This CDR3 is 20 amino acids long. CDR3 sequence reads: CASSFLSPTSGGAFYNEQFF. The CDR3 coding sequence is TGTGCCAGCAGCTTCCTCTCCCCCACTAGCGGGGGGGCCTTCTACAATGAGCAGTTCTTC.

V gene TRBV7-3 combines with J gene TRBJ2-3; the D gene is possibly TRBD2 (5 bases). The CDR3 contains 15 residues. The V end was cut by 4 bases, the J end by 3 bases, with 14 bases between. Per germline, CDR1 SGHTA and CDR2 FQGTGA. Here the CDR3 DNA reads TGTGCCAGCAGCTCTTCCCGGGGTCCGACAGATACGCAGTATTTT. Its translation is CASSSSRGPTDTQYF.

The chain recombines TRBV6-4 with TRBJ1-5, with D tentatively TRBD1 (6 bases). V was cut by 0 bases and J by 0 bases, with 30 bases left in between. This CDR3 is built from 23 residues. The germline V gene encodes CDR1 MRHNA and CDR2 SNTAGT. The chain's CDR3 is CASSDSIYQTRPPGHVSNQPQHF. CDR3 nucleotides: TGTGCCAGCAGTGACTCGATTTACCAAACCCGTCCGCCGGGACACGTTAGCAATCAGCCCCAGCATTTT.

In its sample, this clone was seen a few times. The chain couples TRBV5-1 to TRBJ2-5; 11 nucleotides agree with TRBD2. CDR3 length equals 15 residues. Trimming removed 3 bases from V and 2 bases from J; junction bases left unmatched: 3. Germline lookup yields CDR1 SGHRS and CDR2 YFSETQ. CDR3: CASSWGLAVQETQYF. The CDR3 DNA is TGCGCCAGCAGCTGGGGACTAGCGGTACAAGAGACCCAGTACTTC.

This sequence joins TRBV5-5 and TRBJ1-2; weak D call: TRBD1 (6 bases). The CDR3 consists of 15 residues. V was shortened by 2 bases and J by 1 base, with 12 bases between the two germline ends. CDR1 and CDR2 (germline): SGHKS, YYEKEE (reference sequence). DNA of the CDR3: TGTGCCAGCAGCTTCGAGGGGGGGAATAACTATGGCTACACCTTC. It specifies CASSFEGGNNYGYTF.

The chain uses TRBV27 and TRBJ2-1; D is possibly TRBD1 (6 bases). CDR3 length: 17 residues. Germline V gene lookup returns CDR1 MNHEY and CDR2 SMNVEV (reference sequence). Trimming pared 5 bases from V and 5 bases from J, leaving 22 bases between. CDR3 in DNA: TGTGCCAGCAGTCTACTACAGGGTAGTCGGGTAGACAATGAGCAGTTCTTC. It is translated as CASSLLQGSRVDNEQFF.

The gene calls are TRBV6-5 and TRBJ2-3; 13 bases are shared with TRBD2. V dropped 5 bases and J dropped 9; count of bases not matched to a gene: 8. The CDR3 is 15 residues long. Germline V gene lookup returns CDR1 MNHEY and CDR2 SVGAGI. CDR3 coding DNA: TGTGCCAGCAGTCCACTCGGGACTAGCGGGGACACGCAGTATTTT. Its protein is CASSPLGTSGDTQYF.

The chain couples TRBV6-2 or TRBV6-3 to TRBJ2-7; D is unclear. The CDR3 contains 15 residues. CDR1 and CDR2 (germline): MNHEY, SVGEGT. Trimming pared 4 bases from V and 2 bases from J, leaving 15 bases between. CDR3 sequence (DNA): TGTGCCAGCAGTTTCCCGGACCCCCCGCCCTACGAGCAGTACTTC. The encoded protein is CASSFPDPPPYEQYF.

The gene calls are TRBV10-3 and TRBJ1-1; TRBD1 might be the D (5 bases). The CDR3 loop spans 12 amino acids. Trimming left V 9 bases short and J 5 bases short, with 13 bases between. Germline CDR1 ENHRY, CDR2 SYGVKD. The CDR3, as DNA: TGTGCCATGGGACGGGGGGGGACTGAAGCTTTCTTT. The encoded protein is CAMGRGGTEAFF.

The rearrangement links TRBV19 to TRBJ1-2, with 9 bases that match TRBD1. The CDR3 consists of 16 residues. CDR1 and CDR2 (germline): LNHDA, SQIVND (reference sequence). The junction had 5 bases not matched to a gene; V was cut back by 1 base and J by 2 bases. In DNA form, the CDR3 reads TGTGCCAGTAGTATAGTAACCGGACAGGGGAACTATGGCTACACCTTC. It yields the protein CASSIVTGQGNYGYTF.

This chain links TRBV29-1 with TRBJ2-3; the D is unclear. The CDR3 consists of 13 residues. V lost 5 bases, J lost 4 bases, and 13 bases lay in between. From germline, CDR1 is SQVTM and CDR2 ANQGSEA. The CDR3 nucleotides read TGCAGCGTTCGACTCTCAAGGGCAGATACGCAGTATTTT. This gives the protein CSVRLSRADTQYF.

The CDR3 is CASTGFGGPGNTIYF. CDR3 DNA sequence: TGTGCCAGCACCGGGTTTGGGGGGCCTGGAAACACCATATATTTT. The chain has TRBV7-2 and TRBJ1-3, with D possibly TRBD1 on 6 matching bases. CDR3 length: 15 residues. The ends were cut back, 7 bases at V and 2 bases at J, with 15 bases in the middle. Per germline, CDR1 SGHTA and CDR2 FQGNSA. Combining the CDR3 with reference TRBV7-2 and TRBJ1-3 gives the whole variable domain GAGVSQSPSNKVTEKGKDVELRCDPISGHTALYWYRQSLGQGLEFLIYFQGNSAPDKSGLPSDRFSAERTGGSVSTLTIQRTQQEDSAVYLCASTGFGGPGNTIYFGEGSWLTVV.

This rearrangement joins TRBV6-5 to TRBJ1-2, with D possibly TRBD1 on 5 matching bases. The CDR3 runs 14 residues. V lost 5 bases and J lost 3, with 13 bases in between. CDR1 and CDR2 (germline): MNHEY, SVGAGI. The CDR3 sequence is CASSRGGSDYGYTF. DNA of the CDR3: TGTGCCAGCAGTCGGGGGGGATCGGACTATGGCTACACCTTC.

J is TRBJ1-5 and V is TRBV19; 8 bases match TRBD1. Germline V gene lookup returns CDR1 LNHDA and CDR2 SQIVND (reference sequence). The CDR3 contains 17 residues. The J segment lost 1 base and the V segment lost 5 bases, leaving 10 bases of the junction unmatched. The CDR3 here is CASSPRRGRISNQPQHF. For the CDR3, the DNA is TGTGCCAGTAGTCCCCGCAGGGGGCGAATAAGCAATCAGCCCCAGCATTTT.